These T cell receptor beta chains were read from a single sample in a study of CD8 T cells in ankylosing spondylitis. TCRdb fed the 5' RACE reads into MiXCR, producing one record per CDR3 protein. Of 450,000 to 550,000 distinct CDR3 sequences listed, 5.3% are singletons. Material: blood, either unsorted or a sorted T cell fraction (not recorded which). The receptors originated from a male donor with ankylosing spondylitis. Both conserved end residues are part of each CDR3. D genes are given only for firm matches. Clone sizes are given selectively: once, few, many, or a class where the clone is expanded.

D gene	clone size	CDR3 length	V gene	J gene	CDR3 protein	CDR3 DNA
TRBD1	many	15	TRBV6-1	TRBJ2-7	CASTSARGPMYEQYF	TGTGCCAGCACCTCGGCGAGGGGGCCCATGTACGAGCAGTACTTC
-	many	16	TRBV12-3/TRBV12-4	TRBJ1-4	CASTPQGIPSNEKLFF	TGTGCCAGCACCCCACAGGGTATCCCGTCTAATGAAAAACTGTTTTTT
-	many	14	TRBV7-9	TRBJ2-5	CASSARGGSETQYF	TGTGCCAGCAGCGCCCGTGGGGGGTCCGAGACCCAGTACTTC
-	many	13	TRBV20-1	TRBJ2-7	CSDRGRNSYEQYF	TGCAGTGACCGGGGGCGCAATTCCTACGAGCAGTACTTC
-	few	18	TRBV7-8	TRBJ2-7	CASSLVRAGPSFTYEQYF	TGTGCCAGCAGCTTAGTAAGGGCAGGGCCCTCTTTTACCTACGAGCAGTACTTC
-	many	13	TRBV5-1	TRBJ2-7	CASSLVSDSEQYF	TGCGCCAGCAGCTTGGTATCGGACTCCGAGCAGTACTTC
-	few	14	TRBV6-5	TRBJ2-7	CASSYRDVAYEQYF	TGTGCCAGCAGTTACCGGGACGTAGCCTACGAGCAGTACTTC
-	many	13	TRBV12-3/TRBV12-4	TRBJ1-3	CASSLTAGNTIYF	TGTGCCAGCAGTTTAACCGCTGGAAACACCATATATTTT
-	-	17	TRBV29-1	TRBJ2-6	CSVGPTSGWSGANVLTF	TGCAGCGTTGGGCCAACGTCTGGTTGGTCTGGGGCCAACGTCCTGACTTTC
TRBD1	-	13	TRBV20-1	TRBJ2-5	CSARLDREETQYF	TGCAGTGCTAGACTAGACAGGGAAGAGACCCAGTACTTC
-	many	15	TRBV12-3/TRBV12-4	TRBJ1-2	CASSPHGRAAQGYTF	TGTGCCAGCAGCCCTCATGGGCGGGCAGCACAAGGCTACACCTTC
-	-	15	TRBV3-1	TRBJ1-4	CASSQGGDGNEKLFF	TGTGCCAGCAGCCAAGGTGGTGACGGTAATGAAAAACTGTTTTTT
-	-	13	TRBV7-2	TRBJ2-7	CASSPRPRAEQYF	TGTGCCAGCAGCCCCCGACCTCGGGCCGAGCAGTACTTC
TRBD1	many	13	TRBV20-1	TRBJ2-7	CSARQGSSYEQYF	TGCAGTGCTCGACAGGGATCCTCCTACGAGCAGTACTTC
-	many	16	TRBV20-1	TRBJ2-1	CSARGVSIHLYNEQFF	TGCAGTGCTAGGGGGGTCTCGATCCACCTCTACAATGAGCAGTTCTTC
TRBD1	-	15	TRBV11-1	TRBJ1-1	CASSLGQGTDTEAFF	TGTGCCAGCAGCCTGGGGCAGGGGACAGACACTGAAGCTTTCTTT
TRBD1	-	15	TRBV5-1	TRBJ2-5	CASSLGDRARETQYF	TGCGCCAGCAGCTTGGGGGACAGGGCAAGAGAGACCCAGTACTTC
TRBD1	many	13	TRBV5-1	TRBJ2-7	CASTRQGAGEQYF	TGCGCCAGCACCCGACAGGGGGCCGGGGAGCAGTACTTC
TRBD1	many	14	TRBV28	TRBJ2-3	CASTTTGNTDTQYF	TGTGCCAGCACAACGACAGGGAACACAGATACGCAGTATTTT
TRBD1	-	14	TRBV20-1	TRBJ2-7	CSVAQTGLGYEQYF	TGCAGTGTTGCCCAGACAGGGTTGGGGTACGAGCAGTACTTC
-	-	13	TRBV3-1	TRBJ1-2	CASSQDRPNGYTF	TGTGCCAGCAGCCAAGACAGGCCGAATGGCTACACCTTC
-	many	14	TRBV29-1	TRBJ1-1	CSVQSRLANTEAFF	TGCAGCGTTCAGTCCAGACTTGCGAACACTGAAGCTTTCTTT
-	few	17	TRBV11-2	TRBJ1-1	CASSRGRGGGGNTEAFF	TGTGCCAGCAGCCGAGGTCGCGGGGGAGGAGGTAACACTGAAGCTTTCTTT
-	few	13	TRBV6-1	TRBJ2-7	CASKRGRTYEQYF	TGTGCCAGCAAGCGAGGCAGGACCTACGAGCAGTACTTC
-	many	14	TRBV20-1	TRBJ2-3	CSAIKADRTDTQYF	TGCAGTGCTATTAAGGCGGATCGCACAGATACGCAGTATTTT
-	-	15	TRBV20-1	TRBJ1-4	CSARDFQATNEKLFF	TGCAGTGCTAGAGATTTCCAGGCAACTAATGAAAAACTGTTTTTT
-	-	13	TRBV2	TRBJ1-1	CASRSNSNTEAFF	TGTGCCAGCAGGTCCAACTCGAACACTGAAGCTTTCTTT
-	-	15	TRBV28	TRBJ2-1	CASSFNSQIQGEQFF	TGTGCCAGCAGTTTTAATTCCCAGATTCAGGGTGAGCAGTTCTTC
-	-	14	TRBV29-1	TRBJ2-1	CSVDSWTPDNEQFF	TGCAGCGTTGATTCGTGGACACCTGACAATGAGCAGTTCTTC
TRBD2	many	19	TRBV7-6	TRBJ2-1	CASSLMGVLATRKNNEQFF	TGTGCCAGCAGCTTAATGGGGGTACTAGCGACCAGAAAAAACAATGAGCAGTTCTTC
-	many	12	TRBV29-1	TRBJ2-1	CSVERGTDEQFF	TGCAGCGTTGAGAGAGGGACCGATGAGCAGTTCTTC